The 12 T cell receptor beta chains presented below share a single source sample, sequenced in a study of regulatory T cells in long-lasting Graves disease. Combining iRepertoire HTBI primers with Arm-PCR of CDR3 regions, the authors built TCR beta libraries. MiXCR, applied by TCRdb to the multiplex PCR reads, yields one record per CDR3 protein. The sample contains more than 300,000 distinct CDR3 sequences, 20% to 25% of which appear only once. Sample time point: persistent/refractory GD, antithyroid drugs over 5 years with positive TRAb. From PBMCs, RNA was extracted and then used to make the TCR library. The sample in question was peripheral blood mononuclear cells (PBMCs), obtained when the disease was refractory, from a patient treated with antithyroid drugs. These receptors came from a woman aged 40 to 49 with Graves disease.

The chain joins TRBV5-8 to TRBJ1-5; D is perhaps TRBD1 (5 bases). The CDR3 runs to 15 residues. CDR1 and CDR2 (germline): SGHTS, YDEGEE. V lost 4 bases, J lost 5 bases, and 16 bases lay in between. DNA for the CDR3: TGTGCCAGCAGCCCCCCTAGGGGCGCACATCAGCCCCAGCATTTT. Encoded protein: CASSPPRGAHQPQHF.

This chain connects TRBV6-1 to TRBJ1-3; tentative D call: TRBD1 (6 bases). This CDR3 region has 17 residues. Trimming left V 6 bases short and J 0 bases short, with 18 bases between. In germline, CDR1 is MNHNS, CDR2 SASEGT. As DNA, the CDR3 is TGTGCCAGCAGGAAGGGTACAGGGCCCTCCTCTGGAAACACCATATATTTT. Translated, it gives CASRKGTGPSSGNTIYF.

This clonotype showed up many times. The chain recombines TRBV5-5 with TRBJ1-4; D is ambiguous. V was cut by 4 bases and J by 5 bases, with 9 bases left in between. There are 13 residues in the CDR3. Germline CDR1 reads SGHKS; CDR2 reads YYEKEE (reference sequence). The CDR3 nucleotides read TGTGCCAGCAGCCTCGGGTTAAATGAAAAACTGTTTTTT. It codes for CASSLGLNEKLFF.

Comment on this clonotype: A read error is possible here, since a much larger clone lies one base away. The chain links TRBV28 to TRBJ1-1; the D gene is possibly TRBD1 (6 bases). The CDR3 is 13 amino acids. Germline values: CDR1 MDHEN, CDR2 SYDVKM. V lost 5 bases, J lost 8 bases, and 15 bases lay in between. The CDR3 DNA reads TGTGCCAGCAGTGATTTGGACACAGGGGAAGCTTTCTTT. Translated, it gives CASSDLDTGEAFF. The full variable domain, completed using reference TRBV28 and TRBJ1-1, is DVKVTQSSRYLVKRTGEKVFLECVQDMDHENMFWYRQDPGLGLRLIYFSYDVKMKEKGDIPEGYSVSREKKERFSLILESASTNQTSMYLCASSDLDTGEAFFGQGTRLTVV.

The J gene is TRBJ2-2, the V gene TRBV11-2; D gene uncertain. The CDR3 contains 13 residues. Germline V lookup: CDR1 SGHAT, CDR2 FQNNGV. V gave up 0 bases and J gave up 3 bases, with 2 bases separating them. CDR3 region: CASSLEYTGELFF. In DNA, the CDR3 is TGTGCCAGCAGCTTAGAATACACCGGGGAGCTGTTTTTT.

There are a few counts of this clonotype. V and J are TRBV10-3 and TRBJ2-7; D is possibly TRBD1 or TRBD2 (5 bases each). V lost 11 bases to trimming and J lost 4 bases, with 21 bases between them. CDR1 is ENHRY, CDR2 SYGVKD, per germline. The CDR3 length is 14 residues. The CDR3 spells CASKPGTGPYEQYF. CDR3 sequence (DNA): TGTGCCTCAAAGCCCGGGACGGGGCCTTACGAGCAGTACTTC.

Remarks on this clonotype: A single base separates this from a much larger clone, so it may be a read error. The CDR3 carries no conserved terminal phenylalanine or tryptophan, so it likely arises from a read error. This chain links TRBV11-2 with TRBJ2-7, with TRBD1 as a possible D gene (5 bases). The CDR3 loop spans 15 amino acids. With 4 bases removed from V and 0 bases from J, the gap between germline ends came to 13 bases. CDR1 and CDR2 (germline): SGHAT, FQNNGV. CDR3 in DNA: TGTGCCAGCAGCTCATGGCAGGGAAGCTCCTACGAGCAGTACTCC. This gives the protein CASSSWQGSSYEQYS.

Only a few counts were recorded for this clonotype. The CDR3 DNA is TGTGCCAGCAGCTTGTATGGAACTGAAGCTTTCTTT. Amino acid sequence: CASSLYGTEAFF. The chain has TRBV5-6 and TRBJ1-1; no firm D call. Trimming removed 1 base at V and 5 bases at J, with 6 bases between. Germline V gene data show CDR1 as SGHDT and CDR2 as YYEEEE. CDR3 length equals 12 residues.

This clonotype was counted only a few times. V gene TRBV28 combines with J gene TRBJ2-7; TRBD1 matches at 7 bases. V shed 6 bases and J 1 base; nucleotides not matched to a gene: 6. Per the germline V gene, CDR1 is MDHEN and CDR2 is SYDVKM. The CDR3 extends over 14 amino acids. In nucleotides, the CDR3 is TGTGCCAGCAGGCCCAGGGGGTTGTCCTACGAGCAGTACTTC. Translation: CASRPRGLSYEQYF. Filled out from reference TRBV28 and TRBJ2-7, the complete variable domain reads DVKVTQSSRYLVKRTGEKVFLECVQDMDHENMFWYRQDPGLGLRLIYFSYDVKMKEKGDIPEGYSVSREKKERFSLILESASTNQTSMYLCASRPRGLSYEQYFGPGTRLTVT.

The CDR3 DNA is TGCGCCAGCAGCCGTGGGAGGGCCGACATGGGCAAAAACATTCAGTACTTC. It encodes CASSRGRADMGKNIQYF. The chain joins TRBV5-1 to TRBJ2-4; TRBD2 agrees at 7 bases. V was clipped by 4 bases and J by 3 bases; unmatched bases: 13. The CDR3 has 17 amino acids. Germline V gene data show CDR1 as SGHRS and CDR2 as YFSETQ.

This clonotype was seen many times. The V call is TRBV28, the J call TRBJ2-7; TRBD2 matches at 10 bases. Unmatched junction bases numbered 16, after V lost 6 bases and J lost 5 bases. Germline values: CDR1 MDHEN, CDR2 SYDVKM. There are 17 residues in the CDR3. Here the CDR3 DNA reads TGTGCCAGCAGCTCTCCAGCGGGAGGGCCACTTACGGACGAGCAGTACTTC. Amino acid sequence: CASSSPAGGPLTDEQYF.

At least ten counts were recorded for this clonotype. The V call is TRBV2, the J call TRBJ2-5; D is possibly TRBD2 (5 bases). The CDR3 runs to 15 residues. Germline loops: CDR1 SNHLY, CDR2 FYNNEI. Trimming left V 7 bases short and J 9 bases short, with 24 bases between. The CDR3 loop reads CASNEVGAAQSAQYF. DNA of the CDR3: TGTGCCAGCAATGAGGTGGGAGCTGCCCAGTCGGCCCAGTACTTC.